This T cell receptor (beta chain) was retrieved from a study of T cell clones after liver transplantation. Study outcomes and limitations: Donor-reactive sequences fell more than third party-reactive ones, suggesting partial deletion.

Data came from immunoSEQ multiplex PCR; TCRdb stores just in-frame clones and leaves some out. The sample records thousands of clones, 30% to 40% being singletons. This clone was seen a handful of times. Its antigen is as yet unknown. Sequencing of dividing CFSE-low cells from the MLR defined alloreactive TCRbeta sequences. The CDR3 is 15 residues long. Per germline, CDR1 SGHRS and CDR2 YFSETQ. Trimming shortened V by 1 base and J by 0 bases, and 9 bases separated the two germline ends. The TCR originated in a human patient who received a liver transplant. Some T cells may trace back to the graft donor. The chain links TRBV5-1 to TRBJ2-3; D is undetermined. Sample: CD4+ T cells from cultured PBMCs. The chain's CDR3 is CASSLLSTSTDTQYF. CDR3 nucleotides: TGCGCCAGCAGCTTGCTGTCAACTAGCACAGATACGCAGTATTTT.